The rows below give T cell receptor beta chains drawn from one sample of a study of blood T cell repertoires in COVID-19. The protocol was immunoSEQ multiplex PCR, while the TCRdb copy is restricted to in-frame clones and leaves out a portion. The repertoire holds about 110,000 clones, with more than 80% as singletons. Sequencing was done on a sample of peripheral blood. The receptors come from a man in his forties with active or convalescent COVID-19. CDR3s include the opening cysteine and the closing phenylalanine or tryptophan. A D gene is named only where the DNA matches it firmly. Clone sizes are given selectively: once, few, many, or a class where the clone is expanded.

CASSRPGQGEAFF | TGTGCCAGCAGCCGACCGGGACAGGGAGAAGCTTTCTTT | TRBD1 | . | TRBJ1-1 | TRBV7-8
CASSSIDRGITGELFF | TGTGCCAGCAGCTCCATCGACAGGGGGATCACCGGGGAGCTGTTTTTT | TRBD1 | . | TRBJ2-2 | TRBV7-3
CASSLNGRAGVYEQYF | TGTGCCAGCAGCTTAAACGGGAGGGCCGGGGTGTACGAGCAGTACTTC | TRBD2 | . | TRBJ2-7 | TRBV7-2
CASSSMPSGNTEAFF | TGTGCCAGCAGCTCTATGCCCTCGGGGAACACTGAAGCTTTCTTT | . | few | TRBJ1-1 | TRBV2
CASSLAPGTSYNEQFF | TGTGCCAGCAGCTTAGCGCCAGGGACTAGTTACAATGAGCAGTTCTTC | TRBD2 | . | TRBJ2-1 | TRBV7-2
CASGGDRPYGQFF | TGTGCCAGCGGGGGGGACAGACCGTACGGGCAGTTCTTC | . | . | TRBJ2-1 | TRBV19
CASSYDRGPPYEQYF | TGTGCCAGCAGCTATGACAGGGGGCCTCCCTACGAGCAGTACTTC | TRBD1 | . | TRBJ2-7 | TRBV7-9
CASSSFRGPGNQPQHF | TGTGCCAGTAGTAGTTTCAGGGGGCCGGGCAATCAGCCCCAGCATTTT | TRBD1 | . | TRBJ1-5 | TRBV19
CAISPSGLNTEAFF | TGTGCCATCAGCCCTTCGGGTCTTAACACTGAAGCTTTCTTT | . | . | TRBJ1-1 | TRBV10-3
CSVEGVRGTYEQYF | TGCAGCGTTGAAGGGGTCAGGGGTACCTACGAGCAGTACTTC | . | few | TRBJ2-7 | TRBV29-1
CASSDDRERPNNSPLHF | TGTGCCAGCAGTGACGACAGGGAGCGACCTAATAATTCACCCCTCCACTTT | TRBD1 | . | TRBJ1-6 | TRBV25-1
CASSKGQDVGYTF | TGTGCCAGTAGTAAAGGTCAGGATGTCGGCTACACCTTC | . | few | TRBJ1-2 | TRBV19
CASSRGASGANVLTF | TGTGCCAGCAGCCGAGGCGCCTCTGGGGCCAACGTCCTGACTTTC | . | once | TRBJ2-6 | TRBV11-2
CAWGGLSEQYF | TGTGCCTGGGGGGGGCTTTCCGAGCAGTACTTC | . | . | TRBJ2-7 | TRBV30
CASSLDRGGNTEAFF | TGTGCCAGCAGCTTAGATAGAGGAGGGAACACTGAAGCTTTCTTT | . | . | TRBJ1-1 | TRBV7-8
CASSSNGGQGTGELFF | TGTGCCAGCAGCTCCAACGGGGGACAGGGTACCGGGGAGCTGTTTTTT | TRBD1 | . | TRBJ2-2 | TRBV7-3
CASSVIITGGNEQFF | TGTGCCAGCAGTGTTATAATAACAGGGGGCAATGAGCAGTTCTTC | TRBD1 | . | TRBJ2-1 | TRBV2
CASSLVAGLYNEQFF | TGCGCCAGCAGCTTGGTCGCGGGACTTTACAATGAGCAGTTCTTC | . | . | TRBJ2-1 | TRBV5-1
CASRRAGGPGDTQYF | TGTGCCAGCCGTCGAGCGGGAGGGCCGGGAGATACGCAGTATTTT | TRBD2 | . | TRBJ2-3 | TRBV19
CASGTGGAYSYEQYF | TGTGCCAGCGGCACGGGGGGGGCCTACTCCTACGAGCAGTACTTC | TRBD2 | . | TRBJ2-7 | TRBV18
CASKGQPNTEAFF | TGTGCCAGCAAAGGACAGCCAAACACTGAAGCTTTCTTT | . | . | TRBJ1-1 | TRBV2
CASRLGSTGLAELFF | TGTGCCAGCAGATTGGGGTCGACAGGGCTTGCGGAGCTGTTTTTT | TRBD1 | . | TRBJ2-2 | TRBV27
CASSPNPGTGGDYGYTF | TGTGCCAGCAGCCCAAACCCGGGGACAGGGGGAGACTATGGCTACACCTTC | TRBD1 | once | TRBJ1-2 | TRBV28
CASSEGLSNQPQHF | TGTGCCAGCTCCGAGGGCCTTAGCAATCAGCCCCAGCATTTT | . | . | TRBJ1-5 | TRBV18
CASSVSRVSNQPQHF | TGTGCCAGCAGTGTATCGAGGGTTAGCAATCAGCCCCAGCATTTT | . | . | TRBJ1-5 | TRBV2
CASRPGLAAGGTGELFF | TGTGCCAGCAGACCTGGACTAGCGGCAGGAGGCACCGGGGAGCTGTTTTTT | TRBD2 | once | TRBJ2-2 | TRBV6-4
CASRTTAGVGVLEQFF | TGTGCCAGCAGAACTACAGCGGGAGTGGGAGTTCTTGAGCAGTTCTTC | TRBD2 | . | TRBJ2-1 | TRBV28
CASSFPGELFF | TGTGCCAGTAGTTTTCCGGGGGAGCTGTTTTTT | . | . | TRBJ2-2 | TRBV19
CASSRAEGGLTEAFF | TGTGCCAGCAGTCGCGCTGAGGGTGGTCTCACTGAAGCTTTCTTT | . | . | TRBJ1-1 | TRBV28
CASSQGQGHQYF | TGTGCCAGCAGCCAGGGACAGGGACATCAGTATTTT | TRBD1 | . | TRBJ2-3 | TRBV3-1/TRBV3-2
CASSQRGLVNTGELFF | TGTGCCAGCAGCCAACGGGGGTTAGTGAACACCGGGGAGCTGTTTTTT | . | . | TRBJ2-2 | TRBV5-4
CASSPATPTGELFF | TGTGCCAGCAGCCCAGCGACGCCCACCGGGGAGCTGTTTTTT | . | once | TRBJ2-2 | TRBV7-2
CASKTGPSYEQYF | TGCGCCTCTAAGACAGGGCCCTCCTACGAGCAGTACTTC | TRBD1 | . | TRBJ2-7 | TRBV5-1
CASGQKRGEQYF | TGTGCCAGCGGCCAGAAACGGGGCGAGCAGTACTTC | . | . | TRBJ2-7 | TRBV6-2/TRBV6-3
CASSLGTSGAYEQYF | TGTGCCAGCAGCTTAGGGACTAGCGGGGCTTACGAGCAGTACTTC | TRBD2 | . | TRBJ2-7 | TRBV11-2
CASSSLSGASGGEQYF | TGTGCCAGCAGCTCCCTAAGTGGGGCATCAGGTGGCGAGCAGTACTTC | . | . | TRBJ2-7 | TRBV9
CASSVEAGGSYEQYF | TGTGCCAGCAGCGTAGAGGCGGGAGGCTCCTACGAGCAGTACTTC | TRBD2 | . | TRBJ2-7 | TRBV9
CASSLVDTNYGYTF | TGTGCCAGCAGCTTAGTCGACACAAACTATGGCTACACCTTC | . | . | TRBJ1-2 | TRBV11-2
CAITGQSNTEAFF | TGTGCCATCACTGGCCAGTCGAACACTGAAGCTTTCTTT | . | . | TRBJ1-1 | TRBV10-3
CASSLGPGHLQYF | TGTGCCAGCAGCTTAGGCCCAGGGCACCTGCAGTATTTT | . | . | TRBJ2-3 | TRBV11-1
CASSQLAETYNEQFF | TGTGCCAGCAGCCAACTAGCGGAGACGTATAATGAGCAGTTCTTC | TRBD2 | . | TRBJ2-1 | TRBV5-4
CASSQGPQATNEKLFF | TGCGCCAGCAGCCAAGGGCCACAGGCAACTAATGAAAAACTGTTTTTT | . | . | TRBJ1-4 | TRBV4-1
CASSLSSGSSYEQYF | TGCGCCAGCAGCCTCTCAAGCGGGAGCTCCTACGAGCAGTACTTC | TRBD2 | . | TRBJ2-7 | TRBV4-1
CASSFVRTGASTDTQYF | TGTGCCAGCAGCTTCGTTCGAACAGGGGCGAGCACAGATACGCAGTATTTT | TRBD1 | . | TRBJ2-3 | TRBV7-2
CASSPTETGNYGYTF | TGCGCCAGCAGCCCTACCGAGACAGGGAACTATGGCTACACCTTC | TRBD1 | . | TRBJ1-2 | TRBV4-3
CASSRDRAGNTIYF | TGTGCCAGCAGCCGAGACAGGGCTGGAAACACCATATATTTT | TRBD1 | . | TRBJ1-3 | TRBV9
CASRPDRGAYNEQFF | TGTGCCAGCAGGCCCGACAGGGGAGCGTACAATGAGCAGTTCTTC | TRBD1 | . | TRBJ2-1 | TRBV7-2
CASSAGLNTEAFF | TGTGCCAGCAGCGCAGGGTTGAACACTGAAGCTTTCTTT | . | . | TRBJ1-1 | TRBV7-6
CASGTGNEGGYTF | TGTGCCAGCGGGACAGGGAACGAAGGTGGCTACACCTTC | TRBD1 | . | TRBJ1-2 | TRBV7-9
CASSSPQGEKPDTQYF | TGTGCCAGCAGCTCCCCTCAGGGTGAAAAACCAGATACGCAGTATTTT | . | . | TRBJ2-3 | TRBV7-6
CSVEGVGASTNGYTF | TGCAGCGTTGAGGGCGTGGGGGCCTCCACTAATGGCTACACCTTC | . | once | TRBJ1-2 | TRBV29-1
CASSLDRGNNQPQHF | TGTGCCAGCAGCCTGGACAGGGGGAACAATCAGCCCCAGCATTTT | TRBD1 | . | TRBJ1-5 | TRBV6-5
CASSSQATQYF | TGTGCCAGCAGCTCACAGGCGACCCAGTACTTC | . | . | TRBJ2-5 | TRBV7-9
CASSPQGRQPQHF | TGTGCCAGCAGCCCACAGGGTCGGCAGCCCCAGCATTTT | . | . | TRBJ1-5 | TRBV6-5
CASSLTGAGYTF | TGTGCCAGCAGCTTAACTGGGGCTGGCTACACCTTC | . | . | TRBJ1-2 | TRBV7-3